Below, 13 T cell receptor beta chains from the same sample are listed, as sequenced in a study of T cells after yellow fever vaccination. TCRdb re-analysed the 5' RACE reads in MiXCR, keeping a single row per CDR3 protein. The table includes some 220,000 distinct CDR3 sequences, about 3% detected once. This material consisted of CD4+ T cells sorted from PBMCs, taken 10 days after the yellow fever booster vaccination. These receptors were obtained from a man between 18 and 35 years old who received the YFV17D yellow fever vaccine.

This clonotype was seen only a few times. This chain joins TRBV7-9 and TRBJ1-5, with 8 bases identical to TRBD1. The CDR3 covers 18 residues. V shed 0 bases, J shed 2 bases, and the junction held 9 bases outside the gene matches. Germline CDR1 SEHNR, CDR2 FQNEAQ (reference sequence). The CDR3, as DNA: TGTGCCAGCAGCTTAGCCGGGACAGGCTTAGGAGGCAATCAGCCCCAGCATTTT. It specifies CASSLAGTGLGGNQPQHF.

This clonotype was counted a few times. The chain uses TRBV20-1 and TRBJ2-5; TRBD1 matches at 9 bases. Germline loops: CDR1 DFQATT, CDR2 SNEGSKA (reference sequence). V shed 5 bases, J shed 7 bases, and the junction held 11 bases outside the gene matches. The CDR3 loop spans 14 amino acids. CDR3 coding DNA: TGCAGTGCTGGGGGCCGACAGGGGGTAGGGACCCAGTACTTC. This translates into CSAGGRQGVGTQYF.

The chain combines TRBV7-3 with TRBJ2-1; 7 bases are shared with TRBD1. Germline lookup yields CDR1 SGHTA and CDR2 FQGTGA. There are 15 residues in the CDR3. Trimming removed 5 bases from V and 0 bases from J; junction bases left unmatched: 4. The DNA of the CDR3 is TGTGCCAGCAGCGTACAGGGGTTCTCCTACAATGAGCAGTTCTTC. Its translation: CASSVQGFSYNEQFF.

This clonotype was seen ten or more times. The J gene is TRBJ1-1, the V gene TRBV7-2; D remains unclear. Trimming removed 5 bases from V and 1 base from J, with 11 bases in between. The CDR3 runs to 14 residues. The germline gives CDR1 SGHTA, CDR2 FQGNSA. The DNA of the CDR3 is TGTGCCAGCAGCCTACGAAACTCGAACACTGAAGCTTTCTTT. Its translation is CASSLRNSNTEAFF.

The chain has TRBV5-5 and TRBJ2-3; 11 bases line up with TRBD2. The germline V gene encodes CDR1 SGHKS and CDR2 YYEKEE (reference sequence). The CDR3 extends over 15 amino acids. Unmatched junction bases numbered 7, after V lost 5 bases and J lost 5 bases. CDR3 DNA: TGTGCCAGCAGACCTCTAGCGGGGGGAGGAGATACGCAGTATTTT. Translation gives CASRPLAGGGDTQYF.

Ten or more counts support this clonotype. This chain connects TRBV12-3 or TRBV12-4 to TRBJ1-3; D is unresolved. The CDR3 contains 13 residues. V was cut by 6 bases and J by 7 bases, with 13 bases left in between. The DNA for the CDR3 is TGTGCCAGCAGCTATTCCTCGGGGAACACCATATATTTT. Translation gives CASSYSSGNTIYF.

The J gene is TRBJ1-1, the V gene TRBV10-3; 9 bases agree with TRBD1. CDR3 size: 14 residues. Per the germline V gene, CDR1 is ENHRY and CDR2 is SYGVKD. The junction had 7 bases not matched to a gene; V was cut back by 11 bases and J by 0 bases. CDR3 in amino acids: CASKGTGLNTEAFF. The CDR3 region has the DNA TGTGCCTCCAAGGGGACAGGGCTGAACACTGAAGCTTTCTTT.

This clonotype occurred a few times. The V call is TRBV4-3, the J call TRBJ1-5; 8 bases fit TRBD1. The CDR3 has 16 residues. The V gene end was trimmed by 1 base and the J gene end by 5 bases; junction bases not matched to a gene: 7. Germline V gives CDR1 LGHNA, CDR2 YSLEER. This CDR3 is CASSQGDRKIHQPQHF. The CDR3 DNA is TGCGCCAGCAGCCAAGGGGACAGGAAGATTCATCAGCCCCAGCATTTT.

CDR3 in amino acids: CASSPRVVETQYF. CDR3 sequence (DNA): TGTGCCAGCAGCCCCCGTGTCGTGGAGACCCAGTACTTC. The chain employs TRBV9 and TRBJ2-5, with no clear D. This CDR3 has 13 residues. V was clipped by 4 bases and J by 5 bases, with 12 bases between them. Germline assignment: CDR1 SGDLS and CDR2 YYNGEE.

This clonotype has just a few counts. This chain links TRBV11-3 with TRBJ2-3; TRBD2 might be the D (6 bases). The germline V and J ends were trimmed by 0 bases and 5 bases, with 12 bases remaining between them. There are 15 residues in the CDR3. Per the germline V gene, CDR1 is SGHNT and CDR2 is YENEEA. CDR3 bases: TGTGCCAGCAGCTTAGAGCCGGGGAGGAAAGATACGCAGTATTTT. This sequence encodes CASSLEPGRKDTQYF.

This clonotype was seen at least ten times. This CDR3 reads CASRTQGDTEAFF. The CDR3 nucleotides read TGCGCCAGCAGAACCCAGGGGGACACTGAAGCTTTCTTT. This chain connects TRBV5-1 to TRBJ1-1, with 7 bases lining up with TRBD1. Per germline, CDR1 SGHRS and CDR2 YFSETQ. V gave up 5 bases and J gave up 3 bases; unmatched junction bases: 4. The CDR3 spans 13 residues.

This clonotype appeared many times. The chain links TRBV5-1 to TRBJ1-2, with D possibly being TRBD1 (5 bases). Trimming removed 2 bases from V and 4 bases from J, with 9 bases in between. This CDR3 is 13 amino acids long. In germline, CDR1 is SGHRS, CDR2 YFSETQ. This chain's CDR3 is CASSFEGIYGYTF. The DNA for the CDR3 is TGCGCCAGCAGCTTCGAGGGGATCTATGGCTACACCTTC.

The table lists this clonotype with many counts. V gene TRBV28 combines with J gene TRBJ2-3, with TRBD2 identical over 7 bases. CDR1 and CDR2 (germline): MDHEN, SYDVKM. The CDR3 consists of 18 residues. V shed 5 bases, J shed 2 bases, and the junction held 16 bases outside the gene matches. The CDR3: CASSPWGVGAGTTDTQYF. In DNA form, the CDR3 reads TGTGCCAGCAGTCCCTGGGGAGTGGGAGCGGGGACCACAGATACGCAGTATTTT.